Following are 2 T cell receptor beta chains from one sample sequenced in a study of T cell responses to AZD1222 COVID-19 vaccine. Sequencing used immunoSEQ multiplex PCR; TCRdb keeps in-frame clones, though not all of them. This sample has about 130,000 clones, with roughly nine tenths found just once. The sample was peripheral blood, taken on day 0 of AZD1222 vaccination. All receptors come from an adult in good health.

The V call is TRBV5-4, the J call TRBJ2-6, with 13 bases identical to TRBD2. This CDR3 has 20 amino acids. V dropped 6 bases and J dropped 0; count of bases not matched to a gene: 12. Germline-derived CDR1 and CDR2 are SGHNT and YYREEE (reference sequence). CDR3 protein: CASTIGGGLAGDSGANVLTF. The CDR3 nucleotides read TGTGCCAGCACGATTGGGGGAGGACTAGCGGGAGACTCTGGGGCCAACGTCCTGACTTTC. The full variable domain, its missing parts supplied by reference TRBV5-4 and TRBJ2-6, is ETGVTQSPTHLIKTRGQQVTLRCSSQSGHNTVSWYQQALGQGPQFIFQYYREEENGRGNFPPRFSGLQFPNYSSELNVNALELDDSALYLCASTIGGGLAGDSGANVLTFGAGSRLTVL.

The V and J genes are TRBV6-5 and TRBJ2-7; 11 bases map to TRBD2. CDR1 and CDR2 (germline): MNHEY, SVGAGI. The trim removed 7 bases at V and 0 bases at J, leaving 5 bases unmatched. The CDR3 runs to 15 residues. DNA of the CDR3: TGTGCCAGCACACTAACTAGCGGGAGCTCCTACGAGCAGTACTTC. Translating gives CASTLTSGSSYEQYF.